This T cell receptor (beta chain) was captured in a study of T cells in Graves' hyperthyroidism and ophthalmopathy. It was uncontrolled infection, other autoimmune disease, pregnancy or lactation that excluded patients. The diagnoses drew upon clinical symptoms, serum thyroxine and TRAb, thyroid ultrasound and orbital computed tomography. Fresh peripheral blood, about 9.6 ml, yielded the PBMCs. Per germline, CDR1 SGHNT and CDR2 YYREEE (reference sequence). The CDR3 spans 13 residues. Trimming left V 8 bases short and J 12 bases short, with 21 bases between. The table lists this clonotype with many counts. Researchers amplified the TCR beta CDR3 regions from RNA transcripts. Carried out on the TCR CDR3, a first-round RT-PCR used the HTBI primer set. One entry per CDR3 protein, called by TCRdb with MiXCR from the multiplex PCR reads. In the table there are approximately 430,000 distinct CDR3 sequences, approximately 15% of which are singletons.

Input material: blood. This sequence joins TRBV5-4 and TRBJ2-1; D not certain. This clonotype originated in a woman aged 18 to 35 with Graves' hyperthyroidism. Here the CDR3 reads CASSADPERPQFF. CDR3 nucleotide sequence: TGTGCCAGTTCCGCCGATCCAGAGAGGCCGCAGTTCTTC. The full variable domain, in which reference TRBV5-4 and TRBJ2-1 provide the parts outside the CDR3, is ETGVTQSPTHLIKTRGQQVTLRCSSQSGHNTVSWYQQALGQGPQFIFQYYREEENGRGNFPPRFSGLQFPNYSSELNVNALELDDSALYLCASSADPERPQFFGPGTRLTVL.